This T cell receptor (beta chain) was documented in a study of blood T cell repertoires in COVID-19. Whole-study context: Acute and convalescent COVID-19 samples came from the United States, Italy and Spain.

Per the authors' pipeline: How many nucleated cells were present was estimated from reference gene primer amplification. Generated by immunoSEQ multiplex PCR, the TCRdb table keeps only in-frame clones and is missing some. For V, J and clone size, that table is used; D and trimming come from the DNA. Here the sample spans around 140,000 clones, around 87% being singletons. Germline values: CDR1 KGHSH, CDR2 LQKENI. V dropped 0 bases and J dropped 6 bases, with 18 bases sitting between them. The CDR3 loop spans 18 amino acids. The sample consisted of peripheral blood. This TCR was recovered from a man aged 80 or over with acute or convalescent COVID-19. This chain connects TRBV18 to TRBJ1-6; weak D call: TRBD1 (6 bases). The CDR3 sequence: CASSPPRGGARGNSPLHF. The DNA for the CDR3 is TGTGCCAGCTCACCACCGAGGGGGGGGGCGCGGGGTAATTCACCCCTCCACTTT.